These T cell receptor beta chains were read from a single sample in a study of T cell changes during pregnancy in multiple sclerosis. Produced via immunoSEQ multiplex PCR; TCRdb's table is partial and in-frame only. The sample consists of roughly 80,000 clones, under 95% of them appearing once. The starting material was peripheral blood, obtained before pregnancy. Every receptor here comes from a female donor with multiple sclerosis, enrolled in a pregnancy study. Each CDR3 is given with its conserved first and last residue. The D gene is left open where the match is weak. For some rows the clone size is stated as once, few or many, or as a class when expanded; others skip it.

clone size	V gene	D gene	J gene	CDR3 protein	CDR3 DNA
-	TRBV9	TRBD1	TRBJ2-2	CASSPGQGTGELFF	TGTGCCAGCAGCCCGGGACAGGGGACCGGGGAGCTGTTTTTT
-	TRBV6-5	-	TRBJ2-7	CASKKDRTGEQYF	TGTGCCAGCAAGAAAGACAGGACCGGCGAGCAGTACTTC
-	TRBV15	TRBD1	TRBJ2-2	CATSRDLDRDPSGELFF	TGTGCCACCAGCAGAGATCTGGACAGGGATCCATCCGGGGAGCTGTTTTTT
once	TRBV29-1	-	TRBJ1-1	CSVGGTPNTEAFF	TGCAGCGTTGGGGGCACACCAAACACTGAAGCTTTCTTT
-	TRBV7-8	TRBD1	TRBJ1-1	CASSSDRDTEAFF	TGTGCCAGCAGCTCGGACAGGGACACTGAAGCTTTCTTT
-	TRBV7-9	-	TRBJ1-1	CASSPTGGGTEAFF	TGTGCCAGCAGCCCCACTGGGGGAGGCACTGAAGCTTTCTTT
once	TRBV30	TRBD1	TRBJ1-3	CAWARDRGIGYSGNTIYF	TGTGCCTGGGCCCGAGACAGGGGTATAGGGTACTCTGGAAACACCATATATTTT
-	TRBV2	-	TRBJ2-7	CASKTGEQYF	TGTGCCAGCAAGACAGGCGAGCAGTACTTC
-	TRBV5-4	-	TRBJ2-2	CASSLAVQGNTGELFF	TGTGCCAGCAGCTTGGCCGTCCAGGGAAACACCGGGGAGCTGTTTTTT
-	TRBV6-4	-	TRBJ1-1	CASSVDINTEAFF	TGTGCCAGCAGTGTTGACATAAACACTGAAGCTTTCTTT
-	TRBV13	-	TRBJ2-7	CASSLGRSQYEQYF	TGTGCCAGCAGCTTAGGGCGGAGTCAATACGAGCAGTACTTC
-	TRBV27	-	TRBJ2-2	CASSLGAAFGELFF	TGTGCCAGCAGTTTAGGGGCGGCGTTCGGGGAGCTGTTTTTT
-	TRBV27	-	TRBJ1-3	CASSLTGQSSGNTIYF	TGTGCCAGCAGCCTGACAGGACAAAGCTCTGGAAACACCATATATTTT
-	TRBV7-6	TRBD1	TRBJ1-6	CASGETGYNSPLHF	TGTGCCAGCGGGGAGACAGGGTATAATTCACCCCTCCACTTT
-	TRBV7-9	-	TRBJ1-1	CASSFRDGQNTEAFF	TGTGCCAGCAGCTTCCGCGACGGACAAAACACTGAAGCTTTCTTT
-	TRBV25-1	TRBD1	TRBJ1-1	CASTQGGEAFF	TGTGCCAGCACCCAGGGGGGTGAAGCTTTCTTT
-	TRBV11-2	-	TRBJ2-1	CASSLLPLSDNEQFF	TGTGCCAGCAGCTTATTGCCTCTATCTGACAATGAGCAGTTCTTC
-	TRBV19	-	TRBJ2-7	CASSQMPGATYEQYF	TGTGCCAGTAGTCAAATGCCAGGGGCAACCTACGAGCAGTACTTC
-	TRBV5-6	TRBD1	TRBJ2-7	CASSLRGQGDLLLDYEQYF	TGTGCCAGCAGCTTGCGGGGACAGGGGGACTTGCTACTAGACTACGAGCAGTACTTC
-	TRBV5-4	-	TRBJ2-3	CASSPSPGGAGSGTDTQYF	TGTGCCAGCAGCCCCAGCCCCGGGGGAGCAGGGTCTGGGACAGATACGCAGTATTTT
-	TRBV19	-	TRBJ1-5	CASSIARGRNQPQHF	TGTGCCAGTAGTATAGCCCGGGGGAGGAATCAGCCCCAGCATTTT
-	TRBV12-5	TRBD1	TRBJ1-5	CASGLARTGGGGNQPQHF	TGTGCTAGTGGTTTGGCCAGGACAGGGGGAGGAGGGAATCAGCCCCAGCATTTT
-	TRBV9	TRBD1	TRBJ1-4	CASSDGTDEKLFF	TGTGCCAGCAGCGACGGGACAGATGAAAAACTGTTTTTT
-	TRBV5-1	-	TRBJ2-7	CASSLVGASYEQYF	TGCGCCAGCAGCTTGGTGGGGGCCTCCTACGAGCAGTACTTC
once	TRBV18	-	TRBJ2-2	CASSPFEIGALLNTGELFF	TGTGCCAGCTCACCTTTCGAAATTGGGGCCCTCCTGAACACCGGGGAGCTGTTTTTT
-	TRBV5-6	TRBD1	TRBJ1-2	CASSEDRGLGYTF	TGTGCCAGCAGCGAAGACAGGGGGCTTGGCTACACCTTC
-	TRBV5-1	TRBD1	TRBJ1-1	CASSLGQGGSDAFF	TGCGCCAGCAGCTTGGGACAGGGTGGTTCCGATGCTTTCTTT
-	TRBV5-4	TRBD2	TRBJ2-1	CASSLVLAGGYNEQFF	TGTGCCAGCAGCTTGGTCCTGGCGGGGGGGTACAATGAGCAGTTCTTC
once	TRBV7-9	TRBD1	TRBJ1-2	CASSPPGQEIFSYGYTF	TGTGCCAGCAGTCCACCAGGACAGGAGATATTCAGCTATGGCTACACCTTC